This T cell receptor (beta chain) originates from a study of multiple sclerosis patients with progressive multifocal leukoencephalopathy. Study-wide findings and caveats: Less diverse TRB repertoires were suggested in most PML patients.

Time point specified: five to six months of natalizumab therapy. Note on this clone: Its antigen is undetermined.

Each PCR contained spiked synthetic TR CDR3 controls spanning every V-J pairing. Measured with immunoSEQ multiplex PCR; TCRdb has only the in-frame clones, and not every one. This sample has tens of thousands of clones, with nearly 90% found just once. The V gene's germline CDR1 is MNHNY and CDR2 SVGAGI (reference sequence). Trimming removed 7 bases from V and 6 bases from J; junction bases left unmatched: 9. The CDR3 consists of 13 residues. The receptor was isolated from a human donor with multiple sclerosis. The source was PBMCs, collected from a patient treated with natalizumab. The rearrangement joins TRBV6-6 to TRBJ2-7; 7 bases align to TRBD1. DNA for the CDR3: TGTGCCAGCAAAATCAAGGGGGCTGGCGAGCAGTACTTC. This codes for CASKIKGAGEQYF.